The 15 T cell receptor beta chains in this list originate from one sample, sequenced in a study of T cell responses to AZD1222 COVID-19 vaccine. Clones were sequenced by immunoSEQ multiplex PCR, and TCRdb holds only the in-frame ones, with some missing. This table has 100,000 to 150,000 clones, about nine tenths appearing once. Sample: peripheral blood, taken on day 0 of AZD1222 vaccination. These receptors came from an adult in good health.

This clone was recorded only once. The J gene is TRBJ1-2, the V gene TRBV6-6, with no clear D. This CDR3 has 14 residues. The germline CDR1 and CDR2 sequences are MNHNY and SVGAGI (reference sequence). Trimming took 4 bases from V and 6 from J, leaving 15 bases between them. The CDR3 here is CASSLQGQADGYTF. The CDR3 DNA reads as TGTGCCAGCAGTTTACAAGGTCAGGCTGATGGCTACACCTTC.

The chain uses TRBV4-1 and TRBJ2-3; 10 nucleotides align to TRBD2. V gave up 4 bases and J gave up 5 bases; unmatched junction bases: 15. CDR1 and CDR2 (germline): MGHRA, YSYEKL. CDR3 size: 18 residues. CDR3 sequence reads: CASSLSVPAGGPRDTQYF. CDR3 DNA: TGCGCCAGCAGCCTTTCCGTCCCAGCGGGGGGGCCTAGAGATACGCAGTATTTT.

The count of this clone is one. The rearrangement links TRBV6-2 or TRBV6-3 to TRBJ1-5; TRBD1 is a possible D gene (6 bases). CDR3 length equals 16 residues. V lost 5 bases and J lost 0, with 14 bases in between. The germline V gene encodes CDR1 MNHEY and CDR2 SVGEGT. CDR3 in amino acids: CASSVQGPYSNQPQHF. CDR3 nucleotides: TGTGCCAGCAGTGTGCAGGGGCCTTATAGCAATCAGCCCCAGCATTTT.

J is TRBJ1-5 and V is TRBV5-5; D ambiguous. Trimming removed 3 bases from V and 1 base from J, with 11 bases in between. The germline CDR1 and CDR2 sequences are SGHKS and YYEKEE (reference sequence). This CDR3 region has 15 residues. The CDR3 DNA is TGTGCCAGCAGCTCCGGGGATTTGAGCAATCAGCCCCAGCATTTT. Amino acids: CASSSGDLSNQPQHF.

This sequence joins TRBV5-4 and TRBJ2-3, with 8 bases lining up with TRBD2. The CDR3 runs 15 residues. In germline, CDR1 is SGHNT, CDR2 YYREEE (reference sequence). Germline trimming cut 4 bases from V and 5 bases from J; bases unmatched to any gene: 9. CDR3 nucleotide sequence: TGTGCCAGCAGCCGCTTACGGGGGGGCAGAGATACGCAGTATTTT. It specifies CASSRLRGGRDTQYF.

This clone was counted once. The genes are TRBV15 and TRBJ1-1; D is perhaps TRBD1 (6 bases). Germline CDR1 reads LNHNV; CDR2 reads YYDKDF (reference sequence). The CDR3 is 16 residues long. Trimming left V 5 bases short and J 6 bases short, with 22 bases between. CDR3 DNA sequence: TGTGCCACCAGCCCTGATAGAACAGGGACGGGCGCTGAAGCTTTCTTT. It codes for CATSPDRTGTGAEAFF.

The CDR3 DNA reads as TGTGCCAGCAGTTTGGGACAGGGGCTCTATGGCTACACCTTC. It translates to CASSLGQGLYGYTF. This sequence joins TRBV27 and TRBJ1-2; TRBD1 matches 10 bases. The V gene's germline CDR1 is MNHEY and CDR2 SMNVEV (reference sequence). The CDR3 extends over 14 amino acids. V dropped 3 bases and J dropped 4; count of bases not matched to a gene: 2.

This chain uses TRBV12-3 or TRBV12-4 with TRBJ2-1; D is uncertain. The CDR3 contains 12 residues. Trimming took 1 base from V and 6 from J, leaving 4 bases between them. The chain's CDR3 is CASSLGPNEQFF. The CDR3 coding sequence is TGTGCCAGCAGTTTAGGCCCCAATGAGCAGTTCTTC.

This clone is a singleton in its sample. The rearrangement uses TRBV7-9 and TRBJ2-5, with D hard to call. Germline CDR1 reads SEHNR; CDR2 reads FQNEAQ (reference sequence). Trimming took 5 bases from V and 2 from J, leaving 9 bases between them. This CDR3 region has 13 residues. CDR3 region: CASSRRDQETQYF. The CDR3 region has the DNA TGTGCCAGCAGCCGCCGTGATCAAGAGACCCAGTACTTC.

This sequence joins TRBV19 and TRBJ2-2, with TRBD1 identical over 7 bases. Germline loops: CDR1 LNHDA, CDR2 SQIVND (reference sequence). This CDR3 spans 16 amino acids. J was trimmed by 0 bases and V by 5 bases; bases with no gene match: 6. CDR3 loop: CASSQIDRANTGELFF. The DNA of the CDR3 is TGTGCCAGTAGTCAAATTGACAGGGCGAACACCGGGGAGCTGTTTTTT.

This chain joins TRBV6-2 or TRBV6-3 and TRBJ2-7, with D maybe TRBD2 (6 bases). V shed 2 bases and J shed 5 bases, with 16 bases lying between them. The germline gives CDR1 MNHEY, CDR2 SVGEGT. The CDR3 has 15 amino acids. The CDR3 loop reads CASSYGGFRRNEQYF. Written as DNA, the CDR3 is TGTGCCAGCAGTTACGGGGGGTTCAGGAGGAACGAGCAGTACTTC.

V gene TRBV7-9 combines with J gene TRBJ2-1, with 8 nucleotides matching TRBD2. V shed 4 bases, J shed 4 bases, and the junction held 3 bases outside the gene matches. There are 14 residues in the CDR3. Germline V gene lookup returns CDR1 SEHNR and CDR2 FQNEAQ (reference sequence). DNA of the CDR3: TGTGCCAGCAGCTCAAGCGGGGGATACAATGAGCAGTTCTTC. Translation: CASSSSGGYNEQFF.

The chain is built from TRBV27 and TRBJ2-3; possibly TRBD1 for D (6 bases). The CDR3 length is 14 residues. Germline V CDR1 and CDR2: MNHEY, SMNVEV (reference sequence). V was pared by 0 bases and J by 11 bases, with 15 bases between. CDR3 in DNA: TGTGCCAGCAGTTTATCGGACAGCTTGAGAAAGCAGTATTTT. The encoded protein is CASSLSDSLRKQYF.

This clone was seen once. The chain carries TRBV11-2 and TRBJ2-2; no clear D gene. Trimming took 1 base from V and 6 from J, leaving 12 bases between them. Per germline, CDR1 SGHAT and CDR2 FQNNGV. The CDR3 runs 15 residues. CDR3 sequence reads: CASSLGGGIPGELFF. CDR3 nucleotide sequence: TGTGCCAGCAGCTTAGGCGGTGGGATCCCCGGGGAGCTGTTTTTT.

This chain joins TRBV5-1 and TRBJ2-7; a weak D match, TRBD1 (6 bases). Trimming cost V 4 bases and J 0 bases, with 14 bases left between them. Germline values: CDR1 SGHRS, CDR2 YFSETQ. This CDR3 is built from 15 residues. CDR3 nucleotides: TGCGCCAGCAGCGTGGACAGCTTGAGCTCCTACGAGCAGTACTTC. Encoded protein: CASSVDSLSSYEQYF.